This TCR beta chain comes out of a study of T cell responses to AZD1222 COVID-19 vaccine (dated by TCRdb to about 2021). For the wider study: TCR sequencing covered 233 trial participants: around 210 given two doses of AZD1222 and some 25 given two doses of MenACWY control vaccine. Trial participants were enrolled by age into subgroups of 18-55, 56-69 and 70-plus years, and around 150, 28 and 57 TCR-sequenced participants, respectively, were included in these subgroups. Overall study outcomes, separate from this receptor: Epitopes outside the regions mutated in the B.1.351 and B.1.1.7 variants were reportedly recognized by nearly half of the unique spike-specific TCRs. After two AZD1222 doses, spike-specific TCR breadth and depth were significantly higher than at day 0 and than in MenACWY recipients. Conclusions about previously exposed vaccinees are limited because only a handful of AZD1222 recipients were SARS-CoV-2 seropositive at baseline. Most participants were white British and females outnumbered males, and the authors suggested that clonal diversity may have been underestimated. The whole spike protein was spanned by vaccine-associated CD4 TCRs, and dominant responses were seen in regions 160-218 and 743-854. The 56-69-year group was small, and its depth increase did not reach significance, likely because of low power. Because no day 14 peak-response samples were available, the repertoires could be characterized only after the peak T cell response.

According to the study, the label for this sample's time point signals: about 28 days (+/-7) after the second vaccine dose. Because spike-specific TCR depth and breadth did not differ between the two schedules, AZD1222 recipients who got a second dose at roughly 4 weeks were pooled with those who got a second dose at roughly 12 weeks. Vaccinee samples were obtained from the UK trials COV001 and COV002, which included a single-blind randomized controlled phase 2/3 trial of AZD1222 (ChAdOx1 nCoV-19) in healthy adults. For TCRbeta chain sequencing, PBMC samples from trial participants were taken at day 0 and at day 28 after the second dose. Worth noting for this clone: There is no known antigen for this receptor. Base qualities are not at hand, and no much larger clone is one base apart.

The CDR3 regions of human TCRbeta chains were subjected to immunosequencing. The paper's data handling went like this. TCRs in the repertoires were matched against a reference library of SARS-CoV-2-specific TCRs that had been generated with the MIRA antigen-specificity platform. Breadth was defined as the fraction of unique TCRs that were SARS-CoV-2-associated. Depth was defined as the fraction of total T cells that were SARS-CoV-2-associated. Using the MIRA data, every spike-specific TCR was mapped to the spike region that the TCR reacted to and assigned to either a CD4 or a CD8 class. Log10-transformed breadth and depth values were compared by one-way ANOVA with Sidak's multiple comparisons tests. This is the immuneACCESS table as TCRdb keeps it, with only in-frame sequences that have V and J called. A part of the clones is gone; compared with another copy, unresolved V genes explain less than half, and the rest is unexplained. V and J calls and clone size are given by that table; D and trimming were obtained from the DNA. The sample data list under 150,000 clones, and nearly 95% of these were observed just once. The ten biggest clones cover around 3.5% of the sample.

The receptor was isolated from an adult who received the AZD1222 COVID-19 vaccine. The source was peripheral blood, collected 28 days after the second AZD1222 dose.

The CDR3 sequence is CASSISLGNTIYF. The nucleotides are TGTGCCAGCAGTATTTCGTTAGGAAACACCATATATTTT. The V and J genes are TRBV12-3 or TRBV12-4 and TRBJ1-3; too little of a D gene remains to name it. A distance of 9 bases separates the germline ends of V and J, which lose 5 bases and 4 bases respectively. Spanning cysteine to phenylalanine, the CDR3 consists of 13 amino acids. Only the CDR3 region is kept as DNA, spanning 39 bases read in frame from base 1.